Listed here is a single T cell receptor (beta chain). The data belong to a study of technical replicates of blood from a handful of donors. Per the germline V gene, CDR1 is MDHEN and CDR2 is SYDVKM. This CDR3 has 14 residues. V shed 5 bases and J shed 7 bases, with 15 bases lying between them. Here immunoSEQ multiplex PCR was the method, and the copy in TCRdb shows in-frame clones only, minus some. The sample holds fewer than 85,000 clones, 96% seen once. This sequence joins TRBV28 and TRBJ1-5; weak D call: TRBD1 (6 bases). This clonotype was sampled from a human donor in good health. Sequencing was performed on T cells isolated from PBMCs. The CDR3 is CASSKQGSGQPQHF. CDR3 DNA: TGTGCCAGCAGTAAACAGGGAAGTGGACAGCCCCAGCATTTT. The whole variable domain, remainder taken from reference TRBV28 and TRBJ1-5, is DVKVTQSSRYLVKRTGEKVFLECVQDMDHENMFWYRQDPGLGLRLIYFSYDVKMKEKGDIPEGYSVSREKKERFSLILESASTNQTSMYLCASSKQGSGQPQHFGDGTRLSIL.